Presented here are 21 T cell receptor beta chains from one specimen sequenced in a study of blood T cells in healthy people across ages (dated by TCRdb to between 2014 and 2016). Library preparation was by 5' RACE. Sequencer: Illumina HiSeq 2500. The second PCR ran for about 6 to 12 cycles and used a J-beta primer mix along with a sample-barcoded 5' primer. Through fastp at Q25 and MiXCR, TCRdb rebuilt clones from the public reads, retaining in-frame beta chains. Merged by CDR3 protein, the rows form single entries marked with the most common genes and DNA. In all, the sample holds about 500,000 distinct CDR3 sequences, and approximately 25% of those were seen once. Of the sample, 8.7% is held by the ten largest clones. These sequences were also reported in another study, on T cells of mothers and their children.

Sequencing was done on a sample of blood. The receptors come from a boy aged 5-17 years in good health.

This clonotype was counted only a few times. One end of the junction fails to match germline, which may point to a read error. J is TRBJ2-3 and V is TRBV11-1; TRBD1 matches 10 bases. Germline CDR1 reads SGHAT; CDR2 reads FQDESV (reference sequence). This CDR3 spans 15 amino acids. The CDR3 region has the DNA TGTGCCAGCGGCTTAGCAGACAGGGGGCCGGATACGCAGTATTTT. Translating it yields CASGLADRGPDTQYF.

This clonotype was recorded a few times. The chain carries TRBV2 and TRBJ1-6; TRBD1 matches at 8 bases. V trimming: 6 bases; J trimming: 2 bases; junction bases outside the gene matches: 6. Per the germline V gene, CDR1 is SNHLY and CDR2 is FYNNEI. The CDR3 loop spans 16 amino acids. The CDR3 DNA reads as TGTGCCAGCAGGTCGGACAGGGCCCCCTATAATTCACCCCTCCACTTT. The encoded protein is CASRSDRAPYNSPLHF.

The V and J genes are TRBV7-3 and TRBJ2-1; D not resolved. Germline V gives CDR1 SGHTA, CDR2 FQGTGA. The length of the CDR3 is 14 residues. Trimming removed 11 bases at V and 4 bases at J, with 18 bases between. CDR3 bases: TGTGCCGGCCAGTGTGGGATATGGTACAATGAGCAGTTCTTC. Amino acids: CAGQCGIWYNEQFF.

This clonotype has a handful of counts. The chain joins TRBV9 to TRBJ1-3; 7 bases are a match to TRBD1. CDR1 SGDLS and CDR2 YYNGEE come from the germline V gene. This CDR3 is built from 15 residues. J was trimmed by 4 bases and V by 0 bases; bases with no gene match: 4. DNA for the CDR3: TGTGCCAGCAGCGTAGGGGACAGTGGAGGAAACACCATATATTTT. This gives the protein CASSVGDSGGNTIYF. Complete variable domain (other parts from reference TRBV9 and TRBJ1-3): DSGVTQTPKHLITATGQRVTLRCSPRSGDLSVYWYQQSLDQGLQFLIQYYNGEERAKGNILERFSAQQFPDLHSELNLSSLELGDSALYFCASSVGDSGGNTIYFGEGSWLTVV.

This clonotype has a handful of counts. This chain connects TRBV29-1 to TRBJ1-2, with unresolved D. V lost 2 bases, J lost 6 bases, and 13 bases lay in between. CDR1 SQVTM and CDR2 ANQGSEA come from the germline V gene. The CDR3 runs 13 residues. The CDR3 DNA reads TGCAGCGTTGAAATGGGAGGGCCTCATGGCTACACCTTC. Translated: CSVEMGGPHGYTF.

This clonotype was seen a handful of times. The genes are TRBV20-1 and TRBJ2-7, with 8 bases matching TRBD2. Germline V gene lookup returns CDR1 DFQATT and CDR2 SNEGSKA (reference sequence). CDR3 length: 13 amino acids. V was pared by 5 bases and J by 2 bases, with 5 bases of the junction left unmatched. CDR3 protein: CSAGAGATYEQYF. CDR3 nucleotides: TGCAGTGCTGGAGCGGGGGCGACCTACGAGCAGTACTTC.

The V gene is TRBV7-3, the J gene TRBJ2-7, with TRBD2 matching 11 bases. The CDR3 consists of 16 residues. Germline values: CDR1 SGHTA, CDR2 FQGTGA. V was pared by 5 bases and J by 1 base, with 7 bases of the junction left unmatched. The CDR3 loop reads CASSPGTSGISYEQYF. In DNA form, the CDR3 reads TGTGCCAGCAGCCCCGGGACTAGCGGAATTTCCTACGAGCAGTACTTC. Supplemented by reference TRBV7-3 and TRBJ2-7, the full variable domain reads GAGVSQTPSNKVTEKGKYVELRCDPISGHTALYWYRQSLGQGPEFLIYFQGTGAADDSGLPNDRFFAVRPEGSVSTLKIQRTERGDSAVYLCASSPGTSGISYEQYFGPGTRLTVT.

The V gene is TRBV29-1, the J gene TRBJ2-1; D not resolved. CDR1 is SQVTM, CDR2 ANQGSEA, per germline. This CDR3 region has 11 residues. V was shortened by 6 bases and J by 10 bases, with 13 bases between the two germline ends. This chain's CDR3 is CSVQMSREQFF. The CDR3 bases are TGCAGCGTCCAAATGAGCAGAGAGCAGTTCTTC.

The chain employs TRBV30 and TRBJ1-1, with D uncertain. V lost 5 bases and J 1 base, leaving 11 bases between the germline ends. The germline gives CDR1 GTSNPN, CDR2 SVGIG (reference sequence). The CDR3 length is 13 residues. CDR3: CAWASGRNTEAFF. The CDR3 coding sequence is TGTGCCTGGGCGTCAGGCAGGAACACTGAAGCTTTCTTT.

This clonotype was recorded a few times. The J gene is TRBJ2-5, the V gene TRBV6-5; 7 nucleotides agree with TRBD1. The CDR3 has 15 amino acids. The V and J ends lost 0 bases and 5 bases, in that order; junction bases with no gene match: 6. Germline CDR1 is MNHEY and CDR2 is SVGAGI. The CDR3 bases are TGTGCCAGCAGTTACTCGACAGGGTTTCGGGAGACCCAGTACTTC. Amino acid sequence: CASSYSTGFRETQYF.

The chain combines TRBV20-1 with TRBJ2-5; 8 nucleotides match TRBD1. The J call could be wrong; TRBJ2-1 is a better fit for the DNA end. CDR1 and CDR2 from the germline V gene are DFQATT and SNEGSKA (reference sequence). The CDR3 extends over 14 amino acids. The CDR3 nucleotides read TGCAGTGCAACAACAGGGGGATCGGGCAATGAGCAGTTCTTC. It specifies CSATTGGSGNEQFF.

With respect to this clonotype: Because it lacks the conserved phenylalanine or tryptophan at the end, this CDR3 is likely a read error. V gene TRBV20-1 combines with J gene TRBJ2-5; the D is unclear. V was shortened by 1 base and J by 5 bases, with 8 bases between the two germline ends. Germline CDR1 DFQATT, CDR2 SNEGSKA (reference sequence). CDR3 size: 12 residues. The CDR3 coding sequence is TGCAGTGCTAGAGCTAATCGGGAGACCCAGTACTTG. As protein: CSARANRETQYL.

This clonotype was observed a few times. The chain employs TRBV4-3 and TRBJ2-3; D is unresolved. Germline V gene lookup returns CDR1 LGHNA and CDR2 YSLEER. V lost 0 bases and J 4 bases, leaving 17 bases between the germline ends. This CDR3 is 17 amino acids long. CDR3 region: CASSQDRSLGPADTQYF. For the CDR3, the DNA is TGCGCCAGCAGCCAAGATCGGTCGCTCGGTCCCGCAGATACGCAGTATTTT.

This clonotype appeared a few times. This chain links TRBV4-2 with TRBJ2-2, with 11 nucleotides matching TRBD2. There are 17 residues in the CDR3. The germline CDR1 and CDR2 sequences are LGHNA and YNFKEQ. V lost 1 base to trimming and J lost 6 bases; unmatched junction nucleotides: 7. The CDR3 DNA reads as TGTGCCAGCAGCCAAGTAGCGGGAGGGCCTGGGGCCGGGGAGCTGTTTTTT. It translates to CASSQVAGGPGAGELFF.

Details on this clonotype: A much more abundant neighbour one base away suggests this may be a read error. This sequence joins TRBV20-1 and TRBJ2-5; D might be TRBD2 (6 bases). CDR1 DFQATT and CDR2 SNEGSKA come from the germline V gene (reference sequence). The CDR3 extends over 18 amino acids. The V end lost 1 base, the J end lost 2 bases, and 23 bases lay between the germline ends. The CDR3 sequence is CSARGLTGGEATQETQYF. The CDR3 region has the DNA TGCAGTGCTAGAGGTTTAACTGGCGGGGAGGCAACACAAGAGACCCAGTACTTC.

This rearrangement joins TRBV7-2 to TRBJ1-2, with a weak D call TRBD1 (6 bases). CDR3 length equals 18 residues. Germline assignment: CDR1 SGHTA and CDR2 FQGNSA. The V gene lost 7 bases and the J gene lost 8 bases, with 32 bases spanning the gap. CDR3 DNA: TGTGCCAGCACTCCGGGGTTCGGGGGCGGATTTCCCCCCGGGGGCTACACCTTC. This codes for CASTPGFGGGFPPGGYTF.

This clonotype occurred a few times. This chain connects TRBV5-1 to TRBJ2-5; 9 nucleotides line up with TRBD2. CDR3 length: 16 residues. The germline gives CDR1 SGHRS, CDR2 YFSETQ. J gave up 5 bases and V 0 bases, and 8 bases lay outside the gene matches. The CDR3 coding sequence is TGCGCCAGCAGCTTGGTGGGGACTAGCTCCAGTGAGACCCAGTACTTC. Translation: CASSLVGTSSSETQYF.

V and J are TRBV5-1 and TRBJ2-2; D is possibly TRBD1 (5 bases). Germline loops: CDR1 SGHRS, CDR2 YFSETQ. The CDR3 runs 16 residues. V was cut by 3 bases and J by 1 base, with 13 bases left in between. The CDR3 reads CASSSGQGLNTGELFF. The CDR3 nucleotides are TGCGCCAGCAGCTCCGGACAAGGTTTGAACACCGGGGAGCTGTTTTTT. The whole variable domain, remainder taken from reference TRBV5-1 and TRBJ2-2, is KAGVTQTPRYLIKTRGQQVTLSCSPISGHRSVSWYQQTPGQGLQFLFEYFSETQRNKGNFPGRFSGRQFSNSRSEMNVSTLELGDSALYLCASSSGQGLNTGELFFGEGSRLTVL.

There are a few counts of this clonotype. The rearrangement joins TRBV6-2 or TRBV6-3 to TRBJ2-1, with 10 bases identical to TRBD2. This CDR3 comprises 17 residues. Trimming took 7 bases from V and 4 from J; bases not matched to a gene: 13. From germline, CDR1 is MNHEY and CDR2 SVGEGT. CDR3 sequence reads: CASIQRTSGTRYNEQFF. CDR3 nucleotide sequence: TGTGCCAGCATCCAGCGGACTAGCGGTACTCGGTACAATGAGCAGTTCTTC.

V is TRBV18 and J is TRBJ2-5, with TRBD1 as a possible D gene (6 bases). The J call may be faulty, since TRBJ2-1 better matches the DNA end. Germline V gene sequence: CDR1 KGHSH, CDR2 LQKENI. The CDR3 is made up of 15 amino acids. The CDR3: CASSRTESFTNEQFF. Written as DNA, the CDR3 is TGTGCCAGCTCACGGACAGAATCATTCACAAATGAGCAGTTCTTC.

The rearrangement joins TRBV27 to TRBJ2-7, with D uncertain. V lost 4 bases, J lost 1 base, and 11 bases lay in between. Germline V gene lookup returns CDR1 MNHEY and CDR2 SMNVEV (reference sequence). The CDR3 covers 14 residues. CDR3 in amino acids: CASSSLGVSYEQYF. The CDR3 DNA follows: TGTGCCAGCAGTTCCCTCGGCGTATCCTACGAGCAGTACTTC.